These T cell receptor beta chains were read from a single sample in a study of vaccination and CD4 T cells after COVID-19. These receptors have no known antigen. Each CDR3 protein gets one entry after TCRdb re-called the PCR reads with MiXCR. The data hold fewer than 20,000 distinct CDR3 sequences, with around 40% observed a single time. The sequences come from CD4+ T cells from blood, cultured in vitro, collected before SARS-CoV-2 vaccination. The origin of the receptors is a human donor who received a COVID-19 vaccine. CDR3s include the opening cysteine and the closing phenylalanine or tryptophan. The D gene is left open where the match is weak. For some rows the clone size is stated as once, few or many, or as a class when expanded; others skip it.

D: NA; J: TRBJ1-3; V: TRBV19; size: once; CDR3: CASSLLFSSGNTIYF; DNA: TGTGCCAGTAGTCTCCTGTTCAGCTCTGGAAACACCATATATTTT
D: NA; J: TRBJ1-3; V: TRBV4-2; size: NA; CDR3: CASSQVYREAGNTIYF; DNA: TGTGCCAGCAGCCAAGTGTACAGGGAAGCTGGAAACACCATATATTTT
D: NA; J: TRBJ2-2; V: TRBV6-5; size: NA; CDR3: CASSYSGLLTGELFF; DNA: TGTGCCAGCAGTTACTCGGGACTTCTCACCGGGGAGCTGTTTTTT
D: TRBD1; J: TRBJ1-1; V: TRBV5-1; size: NA; CDR3: CASSLGDRMNTEAFF; DNA: TGCGCCAGCAGCTTAGGGGACAGGATGAACACTGAAGCTTTCTTT
D: NA; J: TRBJ1-1; V: TRBV27; size: medium-sized; CDR3: CASSLISIGTEAFF; DNA: TGTGCCAGCAGTTTAATTAGTATCGGCACTGAAGCTTTCTTT
D: NA; J: TRBJ2-4; V: TRBV6-1; size: NA; CDR3: CASSDSGEPSQYF; DNA: TGTGCCAGCAGTGATTCTGGTGAACCGTCTCAATACTTC
D: NA; J: TRBJ1-1; V: TRBV6-5; size: few; CDR3: CASSSHWQGALNTEAFF; DNA: TGTGCCAGCAGTTCTCACTGGCAGGGTGCCTTGAACACTGAAGCTTTCTTT
D: TRBD1; J: TRBJ2-5; V: TRBV19; size: NA; CDR3: CASSPADRGQETQYF; DNA: TGTGCCAGTAGTCCCGCCGACAGGGGGCAAGAGACCCAGTACTTC
D: TRBD1; J: TRBJ1-1; V: TRBV2; size: NA; CDR3: CASGRDRNTEAFF; DNA: TGTGCCTCCGGGCGGGACAGGAACACTGAAGCTTTCTTT
D: TRBD2; J: TRBJ2-1; V: TRBV24-1; size: NA; CDR3: CATSDTGTRSLGEQFF; DNA: TGTGCCACCAGTGACACCGGGACTAGGTCCCTGGGTGAGCAGTTCTTC
D: TRBD2; J: TRBJ2-5; V: TRBV5-1; size: NA; CDR3: CASSEAGGPWETQYF; DNA: TGCGCCAGCAGTGAAGCGGGGGGGCCGTGGGAGACCCAGTACTTC
D: TRBD1; J: TRBJ1-2; V: TRBV5-1; size: NA; CDR3: CASSPGQGDGYTF; DNA: TGCGCCAGCAGCCCGGGACAGGGAGATGGCTACACCTTC
D: NA; J: TRBJ1-6; V: TRBV11-3; size: NA; CDR3: CASSLGPVDNSPLHF; DNA: TGTGCCAGCAGCTTAGGTCCAGTGGATAATTCACCCCTCCACTTT
D: NA; J: TRBJ2-3; V: TRBV11-2; size: few; CDR3: CASSNPSTDTQYF; DNA: TGTGCCAGCAGCAATCCAAGCACAGATACGCAGTATTTT
D: NA; J: TRBJ2-2; V: TRBV25-1; size: few; CDR3: CASSDWSANTGELFF; DNA: TGTGCCAGCAGTGATTGGTCAGCGAACACCGGGGAGCTGTTTTTT
D: TRBD2; J: TRBJ2-3; V: TRBV7-9; size: few; CDR3: CASSTLAGGQYGTDTQYF; DNA: TGTGCCAGCAGTACTCTAGCGGGGGGGCAATATGGCACAGATACGCAGTATTTT
D: TRBD1; J: TRBJ1-2; V: TRBV20-1; size: few; CDR3: CSGDRGNYGYTF; DNA: TGCAGTGGGGACAGGGGAAACTATGGCTACACCTTC
D: NA; J: TRBJ2-3; V: TRBV12-3/TRBV12-4; size: few; CDR3: CASSLVLSTDTQYF; DNA: TGTGCCAGCAGTTTAGTGTTGAGCACAGATACGCAGTATTTT
D: NA; J: TRBJ2-1; V: TRBV28; size: NA; CDR3: CASSLGNEQFF; DNA: TGTGCCAGCAGTTTAGGCAATGAGCAGTTCTTC
D: NA; J: TRBJ2-2; V: TRBV4-1; size: NA; CDR3: CASSQVGVTGELFF; DNA: TGCGCCAGCAGCCAAGTGGGAGTAACGGGGGAGCTGTTTTTT
D: NA; J: TRBJ2-3; V: TRBV2; size: NA; CDR3: CAMTSTDTQYF; DNA: TGTGCCATGACTAGTACAGATACGCAGTATTTT
D: NA; J: TRBJ1-5; V: TRBV7-2; size: few; CDR3: CASSLVRTVNQPQHF; DNA: TGTGCCAGCAGCTTAGTCAGGACAGTCAATCAGCCCCAGCATTTT
D: NA; J: TRBJ1-2; V: TRBV6-1; size: NA; CDR3: CASRKDGAGGYIF; DNA: TGTGCCAGCAGAAAAGACGGAGCCGGGGGCTACATCTTC
D: NA; J: TRBJ1-2; V: TRBV5-5; size: few; CDR3: CASSLLQRGYTF; DNA: TGTGCCAGCAGCTTGCTCCAAAGAGGCTACACCTTC
D: TRBD1; J: TRBJ2-7; V: TRBV20-1; size: NA; CDR3: CSAMLRGSEQYF; DNA: TGCAGTGCCATGCTCAGGGGGAGCGAGCAGTACTTC
D: TRBD1; J: TRBJ1-1; V: TRBV10-3; size: once; CDR3: CAISESFWDREHTEAFF; DNA: TGTGCCATCAGTGAGTCTTTCTGGGACAGGGAACACACTGAAGCTTTCTTT
D: TRBD1; J: TRBJ1-6; V: TRBV7-8; size: NA; CDR3: CASSSTGLDSPLHF; DNA: TGTGCCAGCAGCTCGACAGGGCTGGATTCACCCCTCCACTTT
D: TRBD2; J: TRBJ2-4; V: TRBV6-1; size: NA; CDR3: CASERLAGDLAKNIQYF; DNA: TGTGCCAGCGAGCGACTAGCGGGGGACCTAGCCAAAAACATTCAGTACTTC
D: NA; J: TRBJ2-7; V: TRBV12-3/TRBV12-4; size: NA; CDR3: CASSATGRYEQYF; DNA: TGTGCCAGCAGTGCTACGGGGCGATACGAGCAGTACTTC
D: NA; J: TRBJ2-7; V: TRBV12-3/TRBV12-4; size: NA; CDR3: CASRRQASSYEQYF; DNA: TGTGCCAGCAGAAGACAGGCCAGCTCCTACGAGCAGTACTTC
D: TRBD1; J: TRBJ2-2; V: TRBV12-3/TRBV12-4; size: few; CDR3: CASSDRGPTGELFF; DNA: TGTGCCAGCAGTGACAGGGGGCCCACCGGGGAGCTGTTTTTT
D: NA; J: TRBJ2-1; V: TRBV10-1; size: few; CDR3: CASSEWCLPYNEQFF; DNA: TGCGCCAGCAGTGAGTGGTGTCTACCCTACAATGAGCAGTTCTTC
D: NA; J: TRBJ2-7; V: TRBV6-5; size: NA; CDR3: CASSYSDGNSYEQYF; DNA: TGTGCCAGCAGTTACTCGGACGGAAACTCCTACGAGCAGTACTTC
D: NA; J: TRBJ2-7; V: TRBV6-2/TRBV6-3; size: NA; CDR3: CASSLQGPAYEQYF; DNA: TGTGCCAGCAGTTTACAGGGCCCTGCCTACGAGCAGTACTTC
D: NA; J: TRBJ2-1; V: TRBV4-1; size: NA; CDR3: CASSQDRGATYNEQFF; DNA: TGCGCCAGCAGCCAAGACCGGGGGGCCACCTACAATGAGCAGTTCTTC
D: NA; J: TRBJ1-1; V: TRBV20-1; size: NA; CDR3: CSAEGSTEAFF; DNA: TGCAGTGCTGAGGGGAGCACTGAAGCTTTCTTT
D: NA; J: TRBJ1-5; V: TRBV6-2/TRBV6-3; size: NA; CDR3: CASSRGGRPQHF; DNA: TGTGCCAGCAGTCGTGGGGGTCGGCCCCAGCATTTT
D: NA; J: TRBJ1-3; V: TRBV19; size: NA; CDR3: CASSGWTRASSGNTIYF; DNA: TGTGCCAGTAGTGGATGGACGCGTGCCAGCTCTGGAAACACCATATATTTT
D: TRBD1; J: TRBJ2-7; V: TRBV5-1; size: once; CDR3: CASSLGQGGGEQYF; DNA: TGCGCCAGCAGCTTGGGACAGGGCGGAGGCGAGCAGTACTTC
D: NA; J: TRBJ2-5; V: TRBV2; size: NA; CDR3: CASTLTSTGETQYF; DNA: TGTGCCAGCACCCTAACTAGTACGGGAGAGACCCAGTACTTC
D: TRBD1; J: TRBJ2-5; V: TRBV20-1; size: few; CDR3: CSADTGVGETQYF; DNA: TGCAGTGCTGACACAGGGGTGGGGGAGACCCAGTACTTC
D: NA; J: TRBJ2-7; V: TRBV2; size: NA; CDR3: CASSSVLRGLSSYEQYF; DNA: TGTGCCAGCAGCAGTGTGCTCCGTGGCCTGAGCTCCTACGAGCAGTACTTC
D: NA; J: TRBJ1-6; V: TRBV12-3/TRBV12-4; size: NA; CDR3: CASSLGQNSPLHF; DNA: TGTGCCAGCAGTTTGGGACAAAATTCACCCCTCCACTTT
D: NA; J: TRBJ1-6; V: TRBV6-5; size: medium-sized; CDR3: CASSYSLIQGHNSPLHF; DNA: TGTGCCAGCAGTTACTCCCTGATACAAGGTCATAATTCACCCCTCCACTTT
D: NA; J: TRBJ1-2; V: TRBV20-1; size: few; CDR3: CSATTVQTVGYTF; DNA: TGCAGTGCTACTACGGTACAAACCGTCGGCTACACCTTC
D: TRBD2; J: TRBJ2-5; V: TRBV7-6; size: NA; CDR3: CASGFSGGAGETQYF; DNA: TGTGCCAGCGGGTTTAGCGGGGGGGCAGGCGAGACCCAGTACTTC
D: TRBD1; J: TRBJ2-7; V: TRBV12-3/TRBV12-4; size: NA; CDR3: CASSTGGITDEQYF; DNA: TGTGCCAGCAGTACAGGGGGCATTACGGACGAGCAGTACTTC